Listed here are 31 T cell receptor beta chains from one sample, sequenced in a study of shared clonotypes between healthy human individuals. Libraries were prepared by immunoSEQ multiplex PCR; TCRdb keeps only in-frame clonotypes and omits some of them. The sample shows under 750,000 clones, 72% of them seen only once. The sequenced sample consisted of memory CD4+ T cells sorted from blood. As to subset: CD45RA-negative fraction. Receptor source: a woman in her 30s in good health.

With respect to this clone: Other DNA sequences within the sample encode an identical CDR3. The chain joins TRBV5-1 to TRBJ1-1; D remains ambiguous. CDR3 length: 15 residues. V lost 0 bases, J lost 1 base, and 10 bases lay in between. The germline V gene encodes CDR1 SGHRS and CDR2 YFSETQ. CDR3 loop: CASSLGQEGNTEAFF. The CDR3 DNA follows: TGCGCCAGCAGCTTGGGTCAGGAGGGGAACACTGAAGCTTTCTTT.

This chain uses TRBV11-1 with TRBJ2-5; 7 nucleotides align to TRBD1. The last part of the DNA fits TRBJ2-7 better; the J call may be wrong. The CDR3 loop spans 14 amino acids. Germline V gene sequence: CDR1 SGHAT, CDR2 FQDESV (reference sequence). CDR3 nucleotides: TGTGCCAGCAGCTTAGATCCAGGGGGAAACGAGCAGTACTTC. Encoded protein: CASSLDPGGNEQYF.

This clone appeared a few times. The CDR3 sequence is CASKITSGGNQPQHF. In nucleotides, the CDR3 is TGTGCCAGCAAAATCACTTCGGGTGGCAATCAGCCCCAGCATTTT. The chain recombines TRBV28 with TRBJ1-5; D remains unclear. Deletions cut 7 bases from V and 2 bases from J, with 15 bases between. CDR3 length equals 15 residues. Per germline, CDR1 MDHEN and CDR2 SYDVKM.

This sequence joins TRBV5-1 and TRBJ2-1; the D is unclear. The CDR3 extends over 12 amino acids. V was trimmed by 0 bases and J by 9 bases, leaving 7 bases between them. Germline V gene lookup returns CDR1 SGHRS and CDR2 YFSETQ. CDR3 protein: CASSLALGEQFF. CDR3 nucleotide sequence: TGCGCCAGCAGCTTGGCACTCGGTGAGCAGTTCTTC.

This clone turned up a few times. This rearrangement joins TRBV27 to TRBJ2-1; 9 positions agree with TRBD1. With V trimmed by 5 bases and J by 7 bases, 15 bases remained unmatched. In germline, CDR1 is MNHEY, CDR2 SMNVEV (reference sequence). The CDR3 loop spans 17 amino acids. CDR3 DNA: TGTGCCAGCAGTCCAACAGCCGGGACAGGGCCACAAAATGAGCAGTTCTTC. Translation gives CASSPTAGTGPQNEQFF.

This clone was seen a handful of times. This may arise from a read error, as a much more abundant clone is one base away. The sample carries other DNA sequences with the same CDR3. The V and J genes are TRBV5-1 and TRBJ2-1; D is unresolved. This CDR3 contains 14 residues. Germline V gene lookup returns CDR1 SGHRS and CDR2 YFSETQ. Trimming removed 0 bases from V and 3 bases from J, with 7 bases in between. The CDR3 sequence: CASSLEGGYNEQFF. DNA of the CDR3: TGCGCCAGCAGCTTGGAAGGTGGCTACAATGAGCAGTTCTTC.

For this clone: Other DNA sequences within the sample encode an identical CDR3. The V call is TRBV5-1, the J call TRBJ2-2, with no clear D. Germline CDR1 is SGHRS and CDR2 is YFSETQ. The germline V and J ends were trimmed by 4 bases and 5 bases, with 12 bases remaining between them. The CDR3 extends over 14 amino acids. The CDR3, as DNA: TGCGCCAGCAGCCCGGGCGGAGAGACCGGGGAGCTGTTTTTT. This sequence encodes CASSPGGETGELFF.

This clone has a handful of counts. V gene TRBV5-1 combines with J gene TRBJ2-1, with TRBD2 matching 9 bases. The CDR3 totals 15 residues. Germline V gene data show CDR1 as SGHRS and CDR2 as YFSETQ. With V trimmed by 4 bases and J by 2 bases, 4 bases remained unmatched. The chain's CDR3 is CASSQASGAYNEQFF. Written as DNA, the CDR3 is TGCGCCAGCAGCCAAGCTAGCGGGGCCTACAATGAGCAGTTCTTC. The full variable domain, rest sourced from reference TRBV5-1 and TRBJ2-1, is KAGVTQTPRYLIKTRGQQVTLSCSPISGHRSVSWYQQTPGQGLQFLFEYFSETQRNKGNFPGRFSGRQFSNSRSEMNVSTLELGDSALYLCASSQASGAYNEQFFGPGTRLTVL.

This chain uses TRBV19 with TRBJ2-1, with 7 bases lining up with TRBD1. CDR3 length: 15 residues. Trimming took 6 bases from V and 5 from J; bases not matched to a gene: 10. The V gene's germline CDR1 is LNHDA and CDR2 SQIVND (reference sequence). CDR3 DNA sequence: TGTGCCAGTAGCCTAGGACAGGCGGCCGACAATGAGCAGTTCTTC. This gives the protein CASSLGQAADNEQFF.

This chain connects TRBV7-6 to TRBJ2-1; possibly TRBD2 for D (6 bases). The CDR3 contains 16 residues. The V end was cut by 3 bases, the J end by 1 base, with 13 bases between. Germline V gene data show CDR1 as SGHVS and CDR2 as FNYEAQ. CDR3 loop: CASSFGGAHSYNEQFF. CDR3 in DNA: TGTGCCAGCAGCTTTGGAGGGGCACATTCCTACAATGAGCAGTTCTTC.

V and J are TRBV5-1 and TRBJ2-7; no definite D call. The CDR3 contains 16 residues. Trimming pared 1 base from V and 1 base from J, leaving 15 bases between. Germline V gene data show CDR1 as SGHRS and CDR2 as YFSETQ. The CDR3 is CASSLSVGVLSYEQYF. The DNA for the CDR3 is TGCGCCAGCAGCTTGTCTGTTGGGGTTCTGTCCTACGAGCAGTACTTC.

This clone appeared a few times. This chain links TRBV6-1 with TRBJ2-5; D call uncertain. Trimming removed 4 bases from V and 13 bases from J, with 19 bases in between. Per the germline V gene, CDR1 is MNHNS and CDR2 is SASEGT. The CDR3 totals 13 residues. CDR3 in amino acids: CASSAVATEQRYF. The CDR3 DNA reads as TGTGCCAGCAGTGCAGTTGCAACGGAGCAACGGTACTTC.

The CDR3 DNA reads TGCAGTGCTAGTTGGCGAGATGAGCAGTTCTTC. The encoded protein is CSASWRDEQFF. This sequence joins TRBV20-1 and TRBJ2-1, with D unclear. The germline gives CDR1 DFQATT, CDR2 SNEGSKA (reference sequence). V lost 3 bases and J lost 8, with 8 bases in between. This CDR3 comprises 11 residues.

J is TRBJ1-2 and V is TRBV30, with D unresolved. This CDR3 is built from 13 residues. Germline V gene data show CDR1 as GTSNPN and CDR2 as SVGIG (reference sequence). V lost 2 bases and J 8 bases, leaving 15 bases between the germline ends. The CDR3 nucleotides are TGTGCCTGGAGTCGTGGGCCCGCTCGGGGCTACACCTTC. Residues: CAWSRGPARGYTF. The full variable domain, completed using reference TRBV30 and TRBJ1-2, is SQTIHQWPATLVQPVGSPLSLECTVEGTSNPNLYWYRQAAGRGLQLLFYSVGIGQISSEVPQNLSASRPQDRQFILSSKKLLLSDSGFYLCAWSRGPARGYTFGSGTRLTVV.

This chain connects TRBV11-3 to TRBJ1-1; maybe TRBD1 (6 bases). V gave up 0 bases and J gave up 10 bases, with 9 bases separating them. The CDR3 runs to 12 residues. Germline-derived CDR1 and CDR2 are SGHNT and YENEEA. The CDR3 loop reads CASSLDQGRAFF. CDR3 sequence (DNA): TGTGCCAGCAGCTTAGATCAGGGGAGAGCTTTCTTT. Using reference TRBV11-3 and TRBJ1-1 for the parts outside the CDR3, the full variable domain is EAGVVQSPRYKIIEKKQPVAFWCNPISGHNTLYWYLQNLGQGPELLIRYENEEAVDDSQLPKDRFSAERLKGVDSTLKIQPAELGDSAVYLCASSLDQGRAFFGQGTRLTVV.

The CDR3 is CASSPGLDREGEQYF. The CDR3 DNA sequence: TGTGCCAGCTCACCAGGATTGGACAGGGAAGGGGAGCAGTACTTC. The V and J genes are TRBV18 and TRBJ2-7, with TRBD1 matching 8 bases. The CDR3 has 15 amino acids. The J segment lost 7 bases and the V segment lost 2 bases, leaving 10 bases of the junction unmatched. CDR1 is KGHSH, CDR2 LQKENI, per germline.

V usage is TRBV5-1 and J usage is TRBJ2-2; 8 nucleotides agree with TRBD2. CDR1 and CDR2 from the germline V gene are SGHRS and YFSETQ. Unmatched junction bases numbered 4, after V lost 3 bases and J lost 0 bases. The CDR3 totals 16 residues. The CDR3 sequence: CASSSQTSANTGELFF. CDR3 sequence (DNA): TGCGCCAGCAGCTCCCAGACTAGCGCGAACACCGGGGAGCTGTTTTTT.

This clone was detected a few times. This sequence joins TRBV11-2 and TRBJ2-7; D is uncertain. The germline V gene has CDR1 SGHAT and CDR2 FQNNGV. CDR3 length: 12 amino acids. Trimming removed 4 bases at V and 6 bases at J, with 10 bases between. The CDR3, as DNA: TGTGCCAGCAGCTCCGACCGATCCGAGCAGTACTTC. Its translation: CASSSDRSEQYF.

The chain joins TRBV5-4 to TRBJ1-5; possible D gene TRBD1, 5 bases. Germline V gene data show CDR1 as SGHNT and CDR2 as YYREEE (reference sequence). Trimming removed 0 bases at V and 7 bases at J, with 14 bases between. The CDR3 is 15 residues long. The CDR3 sequence: CASSLDSGTGQPQHF. CDR3 sequence (DNA): TGTGCCAGCAGCTTGGACAGCGGGACGGGGCAGCCCCAGCATTTT.

The chain combines TRBV5-4 with TRBJ2-5; D remains ambiguous. The V gene's germline CDR1 is SGHNT and CDR2 YYREEE (reference sequence). The CDR3 length is 16 residues. Trimming removed 0 bases at V and 0 bases at J, with 12 bases between. This CDR3 reads CASSLDPAGNQETQYF. In DNA, the CDR3 is TGTGCCAGCAGCTTGGACCCCGCTGGTAACCAAGAGACCCAGTACTTC.

This chain connects TRBV6-6 to TRBJ2-3; a possible D gene is TRBD2 (5 bases). CDR1 is MNHNY and CDR2 is SVGAGI in the germline V gene (reference sequence). Trimming removed 2 bases from V and 5 bases from J, with 14 bases in between. The CDR3 is made up of 15 amino acids. The CDR3 here is CASSYRGSIIDTQYF. As DNA, the CDR3 is TGTGCCAGCAGTTACCGAGGGAGTATTATAGATACGCAGTATTTT.

The chain employs TRBV28 and TRBJ1-2; 7 bases agree with TRBD1. V shed 5 bases, J shed 4 bases, and the junction held 10 bases outside the gene matches. The CDR3 extends over 15 amino acids. Germline CDR1 MDHEN, CDR2 SYDVKM. CDR3 region: CASSGEGASVYGYTF. CDR3 nucleotide sequence: TGTGCCAGCAGTGGGGAGGGGGCGTCCGTCTATGGCTACACCTTC.

The chain employs TRBV27 and TRBJ2-7, with D tentatively TRBD1 or TRBD2 (5 bases each). Trimming took off 4 bases at V and 7 bases at J, with 23 bases between the two ends. Germline V gene lookup returns CDR1 MNHEY and CDR2 SMNVEV (reference sequence). This CDR3 has 16 residues. Here the CDR3 reads CASSYSGARGWREQYF. CDR3 DNA: TGTGCCAGCAGTTACTCCGGGGCGAGGGGCTGGAGGGAGCAGTACTTC.

A remark on this clone: The same CDR3 also results from other DNA sequences found in this sample. The chain has TRBV19 and TRBJ1-5; TRBD1 is a possible D gene (5 bases). The CDR3 totals 16 residues. Germline values: CDR1 LNHDA, CDR2 SQIVND (reference sequence). The V end lost 3 bases, the J end lost 0 bases, and 12 bases lay between the germline ends. CDR3 bases: TGTGCCAGTAGTATCAGGGTGGGGTATAGCAATCAGCCCCAGCATTTT. As protein: CASSIRVGYSNQPQHF.

The rearrangement links TRBV7-3 to TRBJ1-1; TRBD1 is a possible D gene (5 bases). Germline CDR1 reads SGHTA; CDR2 reads FQGTGA. This CDR3 has 13 residues. Deletions cut 3 bases from V and 6 bases from J, with 11 bases between. The CDR3 nucleotides read TGTGCCAGCAGCTTCACTCAGGGTTCTGAAGCTTTCTTT. This encodes CASSFTQGSEAFF.

J is TRBJ1-2 and V is TRBV18, with 9 bases lining up with TRBD1. Germline lookup yields CDR1 KGHSH and CDR2 LQKENI. The CDR3 covers 13 residues. The V segment lost 5 bases and the J segment 8 bases; nucleotides outside the gene matches: 6. The chain's CDR3 is CASSTGQGKGYTF. As DNA, the CDR3 is TGTGCCAGCTCAACGGGACAGGGTAAAGGCTACACCTTC.

Only a few counts were recorded for this clone. This chain links TRBV15 with TRBJ2-7, with a tentative D call TRBD1 (6 bases). In germline, CDR1 is LNHNV, CDR2 YYDKDF (reference sequence). This CDR3 is built from 17 residues. V was shortened by 1 base and J by 6 bases, with 22 bases between the two germline ends. The CDR3 reads CATSRGSAAGVGVEQYF. CDR3 coding DNA: TGTGCCACCAGCAGAGGTTCTGCGGCAGGGGTAGGTGTCGAGCAGTACTTC.

This chain connects TRBV21-1 to TRBJ2-1. TRBV21-1 is shown as a pseudogene. CDR3 length equals 18 residues. CDR3 DNA: TGTGCCAGCAGCAATGGGGGAATTTACCTCCCGCTTTACAATGAGCAGTTCTTC. The encoded protein is CASSNGGIYLPLYNEQFF.

The chain has TRBV27 and TRBJ2-2; 7 bases are a match to TRBD2. The length of the CDR3 is 14 residues. Looked up from germline, CDR1 is MNHEY and CDR2 is SMNVEV (reference sequence). V gave up 5 bases and J gave up 4 bases; unmatched junction bases: 4. For the CDR3, the DNA is TGTGCCAGCAGTGGGAGGGTAACCACCGGGGAGCTGTTTTTT. The encoded protein is CASSGRVTTGELFF.

The CDR3 here is CASSVRGPNTEAFF. In nucleotides, the CDR3 is TGTGCCAGCAGTGTTAGGGGTCCAAACACTGAAGCTTTCTTT. This chain uses TRBV6-1 with TRBJ1-1, with D possibly being TRBD1 (5 bases). This CDR3 has 14 amino acids. V lost 4 bases and J 2 bases, leaving 11 bases between the germline ends. CDR1 and CDR2 from the germline V gene are MNHNS and SASEGT.

CDR3 protein: CASRDGQGEYEQYF. The CDR3, as DNA: TGTGCCAGCAGAGACGGACAGGGGGAGTACGAGCAGTACTTC. This chain connects TRBV6-5 to TRBJ2-7, with 10 bases matching TRBD1. There are 14 residues in the CDR3. Per germline, CDR1 MNHEY and CDR2 SVGAGI. The V segment lost 6 bases and the J segment 4 bases; nucleotides outside the gene matches: 6.